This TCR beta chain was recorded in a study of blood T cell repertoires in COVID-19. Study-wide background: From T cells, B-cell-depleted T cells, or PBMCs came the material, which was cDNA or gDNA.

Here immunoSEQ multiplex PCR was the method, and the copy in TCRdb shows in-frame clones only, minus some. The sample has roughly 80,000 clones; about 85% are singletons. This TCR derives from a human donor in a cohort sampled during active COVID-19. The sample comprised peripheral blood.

The CDR3: CASSLDDKAKNIQYF. The CDR3 bases are TGTGCCAGCAGCTTAGATGACAAGGCCAAAAACATTCAGTACTTC. The chain uses TRBV7-9 and TRBJ2-4; D unclear. Germline loops: CDR1 SEHNR, CDR2 FQNEAQ (reference sequence). V was clipped by 1 base and J by 1 base, with 8 bases between them. This CDR3 has 15 residues.